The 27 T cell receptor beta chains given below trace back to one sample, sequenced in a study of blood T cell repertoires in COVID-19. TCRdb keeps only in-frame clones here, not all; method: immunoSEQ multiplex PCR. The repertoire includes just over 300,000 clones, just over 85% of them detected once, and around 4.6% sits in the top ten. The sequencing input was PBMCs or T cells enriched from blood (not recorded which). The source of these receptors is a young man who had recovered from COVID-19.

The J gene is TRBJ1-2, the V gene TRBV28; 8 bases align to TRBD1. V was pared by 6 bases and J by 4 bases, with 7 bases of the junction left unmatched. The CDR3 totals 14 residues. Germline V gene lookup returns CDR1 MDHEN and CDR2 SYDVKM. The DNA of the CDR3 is TGTGCCAGCAGGCAACCAGGGACAGGCTATGGCTACACCTTC. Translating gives CASRQPGTGYGYTF.

CDR3 in amino acids: CASSLWTGDEKLFF. The CDR3 nucleotides read TGTGCCAGTAGTCTCTGGACAGGGGACGAAAAACTGTTTTTT. The chain uses TRBV19 and TRBJ1-4, with 9 positions matching TRBD1. This CDR3 has 14 residues. Per germline, CDR1 LNHDA and CDR2 SQIVND (reference sequence). The V segment lost 5 bases and the J segment 8 bases; nucleotides outside the gene matches: 6.

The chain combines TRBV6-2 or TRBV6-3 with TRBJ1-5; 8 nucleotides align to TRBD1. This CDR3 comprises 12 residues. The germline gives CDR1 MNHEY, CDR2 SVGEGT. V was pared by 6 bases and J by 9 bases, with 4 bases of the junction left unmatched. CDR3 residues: CASSRDRGPQHF. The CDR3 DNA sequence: TGTGCCAGCAGCCGAGACAGGGGGCCCCAGCATTTT.

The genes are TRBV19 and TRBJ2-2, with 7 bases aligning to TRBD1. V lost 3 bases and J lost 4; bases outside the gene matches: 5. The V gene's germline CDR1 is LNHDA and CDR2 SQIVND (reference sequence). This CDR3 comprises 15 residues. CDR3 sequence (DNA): TGTGCCAGTAGTATCACAGGGGTGAGCACCGGGGAGCTGTTTTTT. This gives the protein CASSITGVSTGELFF. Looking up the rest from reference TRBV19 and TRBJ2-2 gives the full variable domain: DGGITQSPKYLFRKEGQNVTLSCEQNLNHDAMYWYRQDPGQGLRLIYYSQIVNDFQKGDIAEGYSVSREKKESFPLTVTSAQKNPTAFYLCASSITGVSTGELFFGEGSRLTVL.

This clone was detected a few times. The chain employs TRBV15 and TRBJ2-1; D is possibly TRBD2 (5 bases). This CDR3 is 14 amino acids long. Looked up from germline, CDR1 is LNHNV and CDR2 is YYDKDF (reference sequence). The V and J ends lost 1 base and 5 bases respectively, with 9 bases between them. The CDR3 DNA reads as TGTGCCACCAGCAGAGGGACTCGGCACAATGAGCAGTTCTTC. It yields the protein CATSRGTRHNEQFF.

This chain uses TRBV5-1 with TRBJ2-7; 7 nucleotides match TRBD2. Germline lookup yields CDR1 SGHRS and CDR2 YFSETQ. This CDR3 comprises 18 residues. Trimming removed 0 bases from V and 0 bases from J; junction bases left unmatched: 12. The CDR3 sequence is CASSLAKGLAESSYEQYF. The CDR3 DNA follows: TGCGCCAGCAGCTTGGCCAAGGGGCTAGCGGAGTCCTCCTACGAGCAGTACTTC.

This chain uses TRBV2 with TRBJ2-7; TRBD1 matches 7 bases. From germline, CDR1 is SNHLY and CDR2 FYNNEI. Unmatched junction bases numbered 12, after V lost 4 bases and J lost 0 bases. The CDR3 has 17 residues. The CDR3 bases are TGTGCCAGCAGTGGACTACGGGACAGCGAGACCTCCTACGAGCAGTACTTC. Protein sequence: CASSGLRDSETSYEQYF.

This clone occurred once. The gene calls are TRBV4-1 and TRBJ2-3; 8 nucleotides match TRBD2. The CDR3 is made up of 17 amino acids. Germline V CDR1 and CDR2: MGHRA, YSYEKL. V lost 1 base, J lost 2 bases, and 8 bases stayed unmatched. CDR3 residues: CASSQGGGTRPTDTQYF. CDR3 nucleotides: TGCGCCAGCAGCCAAGGGGGGGGGACTAGGCCCACAGATACGCAGTATTTT.

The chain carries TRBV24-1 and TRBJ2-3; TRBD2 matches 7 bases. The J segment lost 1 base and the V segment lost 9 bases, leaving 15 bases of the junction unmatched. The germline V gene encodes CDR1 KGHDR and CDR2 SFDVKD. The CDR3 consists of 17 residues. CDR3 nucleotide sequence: TGTGCCACCGCACAACCCGCCGAAGCGGGGCGCACAGATACGCAGTATTTT. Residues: CATAQPAEAGRTDTQYF.

CDR3 sequence (DNA): TGTGCCAGCAGCCAACCAGATTCCCCCTACAATGAGCAGTTCTTC. This translates into CASSQPDSPYNEQFF. V is TRBV5-5 and J is TRBJ2-1; no clear D. CDR1 SGHKS and CDR2 YYEKEE come from the germline V gene (reference sequence). CDR3 size: 15 residues. V was trimmed by 4 bases and J by 2 bases, leaving 13 bases between them.

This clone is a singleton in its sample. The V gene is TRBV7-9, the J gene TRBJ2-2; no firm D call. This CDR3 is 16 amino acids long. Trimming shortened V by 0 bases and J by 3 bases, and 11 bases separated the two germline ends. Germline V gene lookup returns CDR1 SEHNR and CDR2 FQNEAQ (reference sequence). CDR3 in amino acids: CASSLAEGGDTGELFF. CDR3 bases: TGTGCCAGCAGCTTAGCGGAAGGCGGAGACACCGGGGAGCTGTTTTTT.

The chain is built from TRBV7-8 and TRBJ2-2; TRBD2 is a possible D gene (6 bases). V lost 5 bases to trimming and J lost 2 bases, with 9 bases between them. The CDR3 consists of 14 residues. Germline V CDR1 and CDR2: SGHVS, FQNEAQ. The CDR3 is CASSRTINTGELFF. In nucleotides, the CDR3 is TGTGCCAGCAGCCGGACTATCAACACCGGGGAGCTGTTTTTT.

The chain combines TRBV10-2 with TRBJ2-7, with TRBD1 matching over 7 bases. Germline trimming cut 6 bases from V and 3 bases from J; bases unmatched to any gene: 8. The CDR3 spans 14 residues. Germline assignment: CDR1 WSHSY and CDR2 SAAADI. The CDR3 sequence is CASSVGQRNYEQYF. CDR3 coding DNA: TGCGCCAGCAGCGTGGGACAGCGGAACTACGAGCAGTACTTC.

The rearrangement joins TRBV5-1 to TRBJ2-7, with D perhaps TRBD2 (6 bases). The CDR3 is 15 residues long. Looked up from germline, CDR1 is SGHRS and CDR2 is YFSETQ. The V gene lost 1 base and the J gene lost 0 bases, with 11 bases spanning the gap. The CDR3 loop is CASSLRRVLSYEQYF. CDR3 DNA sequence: TGCGCCAGCAGCTTGAGGAGGGTCCTCTCCTACGAGCAGTACTTC.

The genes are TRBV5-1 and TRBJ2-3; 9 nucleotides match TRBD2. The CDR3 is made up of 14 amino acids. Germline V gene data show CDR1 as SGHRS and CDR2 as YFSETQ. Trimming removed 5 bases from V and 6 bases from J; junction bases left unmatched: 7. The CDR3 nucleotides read TGCGCCAGCAGGCCTTTAGCGGGGGTTGATACGCAGTATTTT. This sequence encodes CASRPLAGVDTQYF.

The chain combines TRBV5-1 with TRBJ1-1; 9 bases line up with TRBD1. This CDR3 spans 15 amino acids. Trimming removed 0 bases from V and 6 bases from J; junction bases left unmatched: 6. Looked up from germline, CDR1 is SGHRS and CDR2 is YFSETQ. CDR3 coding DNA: TGCGCCAGCAGCTTGGAAGGGACAGGGAGGGCTGAAGCTTTCTTT. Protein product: CASSLEGTGRAEAFF.

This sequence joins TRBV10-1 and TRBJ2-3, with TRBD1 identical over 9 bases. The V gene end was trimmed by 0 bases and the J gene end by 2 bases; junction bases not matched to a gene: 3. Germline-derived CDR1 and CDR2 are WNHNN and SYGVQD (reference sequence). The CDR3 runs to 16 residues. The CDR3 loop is CASSESGTGLTDTQYF. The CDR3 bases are TGCGCCAGCAGTGAGTCCGGGACAGGGCTCACAGATACGCAGTATTTT.

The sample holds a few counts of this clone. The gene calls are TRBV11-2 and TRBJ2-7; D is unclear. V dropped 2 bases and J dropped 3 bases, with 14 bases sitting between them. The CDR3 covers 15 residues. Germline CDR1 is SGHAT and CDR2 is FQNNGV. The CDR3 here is CASSLISGLGYEQYF. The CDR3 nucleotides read TGTGCCAGCAGCTTAATATCGGGTCTAGGCTACGAGCAGTACTTC. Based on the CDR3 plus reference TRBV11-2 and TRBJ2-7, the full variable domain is EAGVAQSPRYKIIEKRQSVAFWCNPISGHATLYWYQQILGQGPKLLIQFQNNGVVDDSQLPKDRFSAERLKGVDSTLKIQPAKLEDSAVYLCASSLISGLGYEQYFGPGTRLTVT.

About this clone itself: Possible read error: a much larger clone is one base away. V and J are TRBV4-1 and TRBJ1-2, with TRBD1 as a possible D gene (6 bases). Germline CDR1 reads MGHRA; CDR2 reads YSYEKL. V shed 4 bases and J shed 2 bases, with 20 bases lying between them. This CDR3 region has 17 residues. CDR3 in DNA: TGCGCCAGCAGCCCGCCGACGGATAGGGGGACCAACTATGGCTACACCTTC. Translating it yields CASSPPTDRGTNYGYTF.

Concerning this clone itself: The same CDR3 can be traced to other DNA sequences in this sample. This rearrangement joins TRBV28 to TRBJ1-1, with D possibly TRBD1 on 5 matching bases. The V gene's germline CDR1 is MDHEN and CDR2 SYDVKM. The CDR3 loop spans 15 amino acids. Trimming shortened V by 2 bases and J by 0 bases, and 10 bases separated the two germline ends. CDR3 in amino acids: CASSLGGVVNTEAFF. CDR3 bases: TGTGCCAGCAGTTTAGGAGGGGTTGTGAACACTGAAGCTTTCTTT.

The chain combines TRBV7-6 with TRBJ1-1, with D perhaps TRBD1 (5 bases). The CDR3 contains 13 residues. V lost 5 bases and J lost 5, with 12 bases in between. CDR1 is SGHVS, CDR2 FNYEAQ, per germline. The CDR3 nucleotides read TGTGCCAGCAGCCTGTCAGGGAAAACTGAAGCTTTCTTT. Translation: CASSLSGKTEAFF.

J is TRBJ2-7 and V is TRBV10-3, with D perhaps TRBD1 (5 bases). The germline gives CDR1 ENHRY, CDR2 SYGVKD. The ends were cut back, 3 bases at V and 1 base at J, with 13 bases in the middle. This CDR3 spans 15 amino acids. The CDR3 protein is CAISDSARASYEQYF. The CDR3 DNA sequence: TGTGCCATCAGTGATTCGGCCAGGGCATCCTACGAGCAGTACTTC.

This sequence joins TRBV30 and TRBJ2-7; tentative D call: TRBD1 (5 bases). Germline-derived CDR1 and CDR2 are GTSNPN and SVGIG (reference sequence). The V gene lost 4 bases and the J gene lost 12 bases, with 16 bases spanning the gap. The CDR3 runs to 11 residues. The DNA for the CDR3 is TGTGCCTGGATCCGTGGGGCCTGGGCGTACTTC. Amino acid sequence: CAWIRGAWAYF.

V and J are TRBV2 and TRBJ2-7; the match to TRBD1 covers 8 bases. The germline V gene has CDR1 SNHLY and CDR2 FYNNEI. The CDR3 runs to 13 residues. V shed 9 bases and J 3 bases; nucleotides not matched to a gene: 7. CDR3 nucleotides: TGTGCCAGGGGGCGACAGGGGATCTACGAGCAGTACTTC. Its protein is CARGRQGIYEQYF.

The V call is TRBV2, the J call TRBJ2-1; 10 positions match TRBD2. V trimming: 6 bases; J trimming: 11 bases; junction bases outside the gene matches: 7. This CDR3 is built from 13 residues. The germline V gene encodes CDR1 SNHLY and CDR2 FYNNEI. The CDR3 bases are TGTGCCAGCAGCGACGAACTAGCGGGGCAGCAGTTCTTC. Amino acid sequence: CASSDELAGQQFF.

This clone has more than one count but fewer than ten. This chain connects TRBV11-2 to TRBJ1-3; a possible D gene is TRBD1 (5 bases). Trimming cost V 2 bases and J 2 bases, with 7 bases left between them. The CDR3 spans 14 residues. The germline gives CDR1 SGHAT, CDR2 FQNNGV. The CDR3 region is CASSLPRAGNTIYF. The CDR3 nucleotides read TGTGCCAGCAGCTTACCCAGGGCTGGAAACACCATATATTTT.

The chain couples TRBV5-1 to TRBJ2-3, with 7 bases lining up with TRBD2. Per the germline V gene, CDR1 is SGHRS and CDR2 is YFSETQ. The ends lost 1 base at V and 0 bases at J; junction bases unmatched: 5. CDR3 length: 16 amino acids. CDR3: CASSLIYSGSTDTQYF. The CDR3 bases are TGCGCCAGCAGCTTGATTTATAGCGGGAGCACAGATACGCAGTATTTT.